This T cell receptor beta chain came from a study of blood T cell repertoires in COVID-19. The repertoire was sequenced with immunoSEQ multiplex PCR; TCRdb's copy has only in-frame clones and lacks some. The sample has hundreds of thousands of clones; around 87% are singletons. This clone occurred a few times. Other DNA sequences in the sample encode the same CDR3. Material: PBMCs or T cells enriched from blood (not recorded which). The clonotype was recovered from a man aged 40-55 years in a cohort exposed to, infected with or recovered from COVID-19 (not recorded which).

The CDR3 reads CASSRGGTNEKLFF. The DNA of the CDR3 is TGTGCCAGCAGCCGGGGGGGAACTAATGAAAAACTGTTTTTT. The V call is TRBV9, the J call TRBJ1-4, with TRBD1 as a possible D gene (5 bases). V lost 4 bases, J lost 1 base, and 8 bases lay in between. This CDR3 has 14 amino acids. Germline V gene lookup returns CDR1 SGDLS and CDR2 YYNGEE.